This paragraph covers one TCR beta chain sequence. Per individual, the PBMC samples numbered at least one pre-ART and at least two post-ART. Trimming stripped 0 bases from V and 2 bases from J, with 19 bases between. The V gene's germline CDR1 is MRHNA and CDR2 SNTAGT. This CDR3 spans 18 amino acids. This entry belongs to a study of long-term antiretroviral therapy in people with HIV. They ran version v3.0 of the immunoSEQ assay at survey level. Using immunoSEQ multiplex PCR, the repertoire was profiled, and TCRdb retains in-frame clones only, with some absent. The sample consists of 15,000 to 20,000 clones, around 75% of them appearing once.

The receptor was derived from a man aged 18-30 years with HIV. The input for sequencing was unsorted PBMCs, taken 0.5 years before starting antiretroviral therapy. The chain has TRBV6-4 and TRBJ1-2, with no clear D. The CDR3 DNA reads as TGTGCCAGCAGTGACTCCCCCGCTCAACACCTGGTAAACTATGGCTACACCTTC. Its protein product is CASSDSPAQHLVNYGYTF.